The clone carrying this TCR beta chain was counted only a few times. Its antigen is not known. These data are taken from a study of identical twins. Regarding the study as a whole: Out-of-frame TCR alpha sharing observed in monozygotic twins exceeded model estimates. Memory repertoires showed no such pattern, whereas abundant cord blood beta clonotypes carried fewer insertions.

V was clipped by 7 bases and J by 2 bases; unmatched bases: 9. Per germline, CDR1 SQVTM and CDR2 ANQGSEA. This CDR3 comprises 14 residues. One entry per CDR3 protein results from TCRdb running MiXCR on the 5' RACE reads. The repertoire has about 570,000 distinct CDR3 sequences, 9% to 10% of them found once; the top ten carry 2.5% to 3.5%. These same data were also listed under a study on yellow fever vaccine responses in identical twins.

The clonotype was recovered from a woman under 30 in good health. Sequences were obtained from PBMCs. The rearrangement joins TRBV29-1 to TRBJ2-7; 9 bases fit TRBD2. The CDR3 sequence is CSAAGAGGTYEQYF. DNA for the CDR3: TGCAGCGCTGCGGGAGCGGGGGGCACCTACGAGCAGTACTTC.